These 17 T cell receptor beta chains originate from one sample sequenced in a study of T cell repertoires in cytomegalovirus infection. TCRdb passed the reads through MiXCR, listing each CDR3 protein once. This table holds roughly 230,000 distinct CDR3 sequences, roughly 6.5% found once. The specimen was PBMCs. The receptors come from a human donor in good health (CMV status not recorded). Some clones in this sample may be carry-over from other donors' samples.

There are many counts of this clonotype. CDR3: CASSPGTSGGPIAKNIQYF. The CDR3 bases are TGTGCCAGCAGCCCGGGGACTAGCGGGGGACCCATAGCCAAAAACATTCAGTACTTC. The gene calls are TRBV28 and TRBJ2-4; 14 bases match TRBD2. The CDR3 contains 19 residues. V shed 6 bases and J 0 bases; nucleotides not matched to a gene: 10. CDR1 and CDR2 (germline): MDHEN, SYDVKM.

The V and J genes are TRBV5-5 and TRBJ2-3; 8 nucleotides align to TRBD1. Germline V gene data show CDR1 as SGHKS and CDR2 as YYEKEE (reference sequence). CDR3 length: 15 residues. V was pared by 10 bases and J by 4 bases, with 14 bases of the junction left unmatched. The CDR3 DNA reads TGTGCCGGTTCTGTTGTGGACAGGGTCGCAGATACGCAGTATTTT. Its protein is CAGSVVDRVADTQYF.

Many counts were recorded for this clonotype. The chain has TRBV9 and TRBJ2-3; D may be TRBD1 (7 bases). Trimming left V 0 bases short and J 4 bases short, with 18 bases between. The CDR3 covers 17 residues. Germline assignment: CDR1 SGDLS and CDR2 YYNGEE. CDR3: CASSVEIGGGDADTQYF. CDR3 DNA sequence: TGTGCCAGCAGCGTAGAAATAGGAGGGGGCGACGCAGATACGCAGTATTTT.

This clonotype occurred many times. V usage is TRBV5-4 and J usage is TRBJ2-7; D is unresolved. In germline, CDR1 is SGHNT, CDR2 YYREEE (reference sequence). V was trimmed by 3 bases and J by 5 bases, leaving 15 bases between them. The CDR3 extends over 14 amino acids. CDR3 residues: CASSSAQGSHEQYF. CDR3 DNA sequence: TGTGCCAGCAGCTCGGCTCAAGGGTCCCACGAGCAGTACTTC.

This clonotype was seen ten or more times. The genes are TRBV25-1 and TRBJ1-2, with TRBD1 as a possible D gene (5 bases). Per germline, CDR1 MGHDK and CDR2 SYGVNS. The CDR3 covers 14 residues. The V end lost 0 bases, the J end lost 7 bases, and 12 bases lay between the germline ends. CDR3 sequence reads: CASSEYGGFFGYTF. The CDR3 DNA reads as TGTGCCAGCAGTGAATATGGGGGATTCTTTGGCTACACCTTC.

This clonotype appeared a few times. In DNA form, the CDR3 reads TGCAGTGCTAGGGTTCCGACAGCCCGTCAGCCCCAGCATTTT. The encoded protein is CSARVPTARQPQHF. The V gene is TRBV20-1, the J gene TRBJ1-5, with D possibly TRBD1 on 5 matching bases. Between the trimmed V and J ends, which lost 3 bases and 6 bases, there was a span of 15 bases. The CDR3 spans 14 residues. In germline, CDR1 is DFQATT, CDR2 SNEGSKA (reference sequence).

This clonotype was picked up many times. The J gene is TRBJ2-2, the V gene TRBV19; TRBD2 aligns across 11 bases. Germline V gene lookup returns CDR1 LNHDA and CDR2 SQIVND (reference sequence). There are 19 residues in the CDR3. J was trimmed by 6 bases and V by 2 bases; bases with no gene match: 14. The CDR3 loop reads CASSILAGGPTPVPGELFF. CDR3 bases: TGTGCCAGTAGTATACTAGCGGGGGGTCCAACTCCGGTCCCCGGGGAGCTGTTTTTT.

This clonotype was seen at least ten times. The V call is TRBV2, the J call TRBJ2-7; D is undetermined. The CDR3 is made up of 15 amino acids. V lost 0 bases and J 4 bases, leaving 13 bases between the germline ends. Germline CDR1 SNHLY, CDR2 FYNNEI. In DNA form, the CDR3 reads TGTGCCAGCAGTGAAGCCCCAGGCTCCACATACGAGCAGTACTTC. The encoded protein is CASSEAPGSTYEQYF.

This clonotype occurred many times. The V and J genes are TRBV7-8 and TRBJ2-1; D not resolved. The CDR3 sequence is 16 residues long. In germline, CDR1 is SGHVS, CDR2 FQNEAQ. Trimming stripped 0 bases from V and 2 bases from J, with 11 bases between. CDR3 amino acids: CASSLAGLSPYNEQFF. CDR3 bases: TGTGCCAGCAGCTTAGCGGGCCTAAGCCCCTACAATGAGCAGTTCTTC. Full variable domain (remainder filled in from reference TRBV7-8 and TRBJ2-1): GAGVSQSPRYKVAKRGQDVALRCDPISGHVSLFWYQQALGQGPEFLTYFQNEAQLDKSGLPSDRFFAERPEGSVSTLKIQRTQQEDSAVYLCASSLAGLSPYNEQFFGPGTRLTVL.

This clonotype was observed at least ten times. This rearrangement joins TRBV5-1 to TRBJ1-1; TRBD1 matches at 7 bases. There are 16 residues in the CDR3. CDR1 is SGHRS and CDR2 is YFSETQ in the germline V gene. The trim removed 4 bases at V and 1 base at J, leaving 10 bases unmatched. DNA for the CDR3: TGCGCCAGCAGCGCCGACCCGACAGGGACGAACACTGAAGCTTTCTTT. Encoded protein: CASSADPTGTNTEAFF.

The chain is built from TRBV15 and TRBJ1-2, with D possibly being TRBD1 (6 bases). The CDR3 length is 16 residues. Per germline, CDR1 LNHNV and CDR2 YYDKDF (reference sequence). V was cut by 1 base and J by 5 bases, with 17 bases left in between. The CDR3 DNA reads TGTGCCACCAGCAGAGTTAGGGGGAGACAGAGTTATGGCTACACCTTC. Amino acid sequence: CATSRVRGRQSYGYTF.

Ten or more counts support this clonotype. The rearrangement links TRBV6-2 or TRBV6-3 to TRBJ1-1; 8 bases match TRBD1. The germline V gene encodes CDR1 MNHEY and CDR2 SVGEGT. This CDR3 is 19 amino acids long. J was trimmed by 4 bases and V by 4 bases; bases with no gene match: 20. DNA for the CDR3: TGTGCCAGCAGTTGGGTAGAGTCCGGGACAGGATCAAGGGGCACTGAAGCTTTCTTT. Translation gives CASSWVESGTGSRGTEAFF.

This clonotype was counted ten times or more. The V call is TRBV15, the J call TRBJ2-2, with a possible D match to TRBD1 (5 bases). Germline loops: CDR1 LNHNV, CDR2 YYDKDF (reference sequence). The CDR3 spans 15 residues. V lost 3 bases, J lost 0 bases, and 8 bases lay in between. The CDR3, as DNA: TGTGCCACCAGCAGCCGACAGTCGAACACCGGGGAGCTGTTTTTT. This sequence encodes CATSSRQSNTGELFF.

Ten or more counts support this clonotype. This chain joins TRBV7-2 and TRBJ2-2, with D perhaps TRBD1 (7 bases). V lost 4 bases and J lost 5, with 17 bases in between. Germline lookup yields CDR1 SGHTA and CDR2 FQGNSA. This CDR3 has 16 residues. The CDR3 DNA reads TGTGCCAGCAGCTCCCGCAGGGGGGCAGGGACCGGGGAGCTGTTTTTT. Residues: CASSSRRGAGTGELFF.

V and J are TRBV6-2 or TRBV6-3 and TRBJ2-5; 7 bases are a match to TRBD1. Germline values: CDR1 MNHEY, CDR2 SVGEGT. The CDR3 runs to 14 residues. V lost 3 bases to trimming and J lost 4 bases; unmatched junction nucleotides: 5. The CDR3 loop reads CASSYGPGGETQYF. The CDR3 DNA reads TGTGCCAGCAGTTATGGACCAGGGGGAGAGACCCAGTACTTC.

This clonotype came up many times. The V and J genes are TRBV7-3 and TRBJ1-1, with 7 bases fitting TRBD1. The J segment lost 5 bases and the V segment lost 1 base, leaving 7 bases of the junction unmatched. Germline lookup yields CDR1 SGHTA and CDR2 FQGTGA. CDR3 length: 15 amino acids. The CDR3 loop reads CASSLRGGAGTEAFF. CDR3 nucleotides: TGTGCCAGCAGCTTAAGAGGGGGCGCTGGGACTGAAGCTTTCTTT.

This clonotype was counted many times. This chain connects TRBV7-8 to TRBJ1-5; D is undetermined. The germline V and J ends were trimmed by 1 base and 1 base, with 14 bases remaining between them. There are 17 residues in the CDR3. CDR1 SGHVS and CDR2 FQNEAQ come from the germline V gene. CDR3 bases: TGTGCCAGCAGCTTAGTTTTGATGTCATCCAGCAATCAGCCCCAGCATTTT. This sequence encodes CASSLVLMSSSNQPQHF.